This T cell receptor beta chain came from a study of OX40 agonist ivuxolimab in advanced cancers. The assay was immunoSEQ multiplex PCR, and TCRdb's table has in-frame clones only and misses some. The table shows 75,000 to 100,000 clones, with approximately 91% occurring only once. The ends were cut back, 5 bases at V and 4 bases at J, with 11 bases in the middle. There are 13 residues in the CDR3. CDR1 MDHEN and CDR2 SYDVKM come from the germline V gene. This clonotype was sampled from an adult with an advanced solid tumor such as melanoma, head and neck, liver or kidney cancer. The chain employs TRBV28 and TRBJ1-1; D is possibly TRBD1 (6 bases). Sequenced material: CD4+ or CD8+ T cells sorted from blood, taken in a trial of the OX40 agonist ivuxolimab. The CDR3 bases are TGTGCCAGCAGTCTCACAGGGAGCACTGAAGCTTTCTTT. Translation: CASSLTGSTEAFF.